This T cell receptor (beta chain) was obtained from a study of vaccination and CD4 T cells after COVID-19. Study results and limitations: Convalescent patients had a median around 90% of post-vaccine SARS-CoV-2-reactive clones that were detected only after vaccination, not before it.

US Alpha, Beta and Delta variants postdated the positive PCR dates, which ran from March to December 2020. This clonotype was counted between two and nine times. Its antigen remains unknown. V lost 5 bases to trimming and J lost 7 bases, with 15 bases between them. CDR3 length equals 14 residues. Germline V gene data show CDR1 as SGHTA and CDR2 as FQGTGA. TCRdb redid the calling of the PCR reads with MiXCR, one entry per CDR3 protein. Of 21,000 or so distinct CDR3 sequences listed, 58% were seen once; the top ten hold approximately 1.1%. J is TRBJ2-4 and V is TRBV7-3; D may be TRBD1 (9 bases). This sample comprised CD4+ T cells from blood, obtained before SARS-CoV-2 vaccination. The sequence came from a human donor who had recovered from COVID-19. CDR3 sequence: CASSISGTGNIQYF. CDR3 in DNA: TGTGCCAGCAGCATTAGCGGGACAGGGAACATTCAGTACTTC.